A single sample is the source of the 25 T cell receptor beta chains below, sequenced in a study of identical twins. TCRdb analysed the 5' RACE reads with MiXCR anew, one entry per CDR3 protein. The repertoire includes nearly 900,000 distinct CDR3 sequences, roughly an eighth of them detected once, and about 1.6% sits in the top ten. The same data also contributed to another study, on yellow fever vaccine responses in identical twins.

The sample comprised PBMCs. The receptors come from a young woman in good health.

This clonotype was picked up many times. This chain connects TRBV2 to TRBJ2-7, with D possibly matching TRBD2 (6 bases). The CDR3 loop spans 12 amino acids. Germline-derived CDR1 and CDR2 are SNHLY and FYNNEI. V shed 6 bases and J shed 7 bases, with 13 bases lying between them. The CDR3, as DNA: TGTGCCAGCAGAACGGGGGTGGGAGAGCAGTACGTC. It is translated as CASRTGVGEQYV.

This clonotype showed up just a few times. The chain is built from TRBV10-3 and TRBJ2-3; TRBD2 aligns across 8 bases. Germline values: CDR1 ENHRY, CDR2 SYGVKD. V gave up 4 bases and J gave up 4 bases; unmatched junction bases: 4. This CDR3 has 14 residues. The CDR3 protein is CAISGAGVPDTQYF. DNA for the CDR3: TGTGCCATCAGTGGAGCGGGAGTTCCAGATACGCAGTATTTT.

This clonotype was seen at least ten times. The CDR3 spells CASSPKVSDRGTDTQYF. In nucleotides, the CDR3 is TGTGCCAGCAGCCCTAAGGTCTCGGACAGGGGCACAGATACGCAGTATTTT. The rearrangement links TRBV11-2 to TRBJ2-3; 8 bases are a match to TRBD1. V gave up 5 bases and J gave up 1 base; unmatched junction bases: 11. The CDR3 has 17 amino acids. Germline assignment: CDR1 SGHAT and CDR2 FQNNGV. The complete variable domain, with remaining parts taken from reference TRBV11-2 and TRBJ2-3, reads EAGVAQSPRYKIIEKRQSVAFWCNPISGHATLYWYQQILGQGPKLLIQFQNNGVVDDSQLPKDRFSAERLKGVDSTLKIQPAKLEDSAVYLCASSPKVSDRGTDTQYFGPGTRLTVL.

The chain links TRBV5-1 to TRBJ2-3; TRBD2 matches at 11 bases. CDR3 length: 18 amino acids. Germline V gene lookup returns CDR1 SGHRS and CDR2 YFSETQ. Trimming at V came to 4 bases and at J to 1 base, leaving 11 bases not matched to a gene. The CDR3 spells CASSPGPSGGTRTDTQYF. The CDR3 nucleotides read TGCGCCAGCAGCCCGGGCCCTAGCGGGGGGACCCGCACAGATACGCAGTATTTT.

V gene TRBV24-1 combines with J gene TRBJ1-2, with D perhaps TRBD1 (5 bases). CDR1 and CDR2 from the germline V gene are KGHDR and SFDVKD. The CDR3 extends over 11 amino acids. Trimming took 6 bases from V and 9 from J, leaving 10 bases between them. The CDR3: CATSRGLSYTF. In DNA, the CDR3 is TGTGCCACCAGTCGGGGGTTGAGCTACACCTTC.

This clonotype occurred many times. The rearrangement uses TRBV7-8 and TRBJ2-1; the D gene could be TRBD1 or TRBD2 (6 bases each). The germline V gene encodes CDR1 SGHVS and CDR2 FQNEAQ. Trimming removed 3 bases at V and 1 base at J, with 10 bases between. The CDR3 loop spans 15 amino acids. As DNA, the CDR3 is TGTGCCAGCAGCTTCCGGGGGCTGTCCTACAATGAGCAGTTCTTC. This gives the protein CASSFRGLSYNEQFF.

The gene calls are TRBV5-1 and TRBJ2-2; TRBD1 aligns across 9 bases. V lost 0 bases, J lost 5 bases, and 8 bases stayed unmatched. Germline assignment: CDR1 SGHRS and CDR2 YFSETQ. The CDR3 has 17 residues. The CDR3 is CASSLDFRTGETGELFF. The CDR3 DNA reads as TGCGCCAGCAGCTTGGATTTTAGGACAGGGGAAACCGGGGAGCTGTTTTTT.

For this clonotype: At one of its ends the junction is not consistent with the germline gene, which may arise from a read error. This sequence joins TRBV12-3 or TRBV12-4 and TRBJ2-7; 9 bases align to TRBD2. The CDR3 runs to 14 residues. The CDR3: CASTTGLASSEQYF. As DNA, the CDR3 is TGTGCCAGCACTACGGGACTAGCTTCCTCCGAGCAGTACTTC.

Notes on this clonotype: The junction and the germline gene differ at one end; a read error may be behind it. The chain carries TRBV6-5 and TRBJ2-2; D may correspond to TRBD1 or TRBD2 (5 bases each). CDR3 length equals 15 residues. Germline CDR1 MNHEY, CDR2 SVGAGI. CDR3 nucleotides: TGTGCCAGCAGTTACGGGGGATTCGGCACCTGGGAGCTGTTTTTT. Amino acid sequence: CASSYGGFGTWELFF.

The sample holds many counts of this clonotype. The rearrangement joins TRBV9 to TRBJ2-1; TRBD2 aligns across 8 bases. Germline V gene sequence: CDR1 SGDLS, CDR2 YYNGEE. The CDR3 runs to 18 residues. Unmatched junction bases numbered 8, after V lost 0 bases and J lost 0 bases. The CDR3 DNA reads as TGTGCCAGCAGCGTAGAAGGCCTAGCGGGTAGCTCCTACAATGAGCAGTTCTTC. Its protein is CASSVEGLAGSSYNEQFF.

In this sample, this clonotype turned up a few times. The chain has TRBV20-1 and TRBJ1-5, with 7 bases aligning to TRBD1. This CDR3 comprises 16 residues. V gave up 5 bases and J gave up 2 bases; unmatched junction bases: 12. The germline V gene encodes CDR1 DFQATT and CDR2 SNEGSKA (reference sequence). DNA for the CDR3: TGCAGTGCTTCCGGGACAGCACCGTCTGGCAATCAGCCCCAGCATTTT. It specifies CSASGTAPSGNQPQHF.

This sequence joins TRBV5-1 and TRBJ2-1; D gene uncertain. This CDR3 region has 16 residues. V was shortened by 2 bases and J by 6 bases, with 18 bases between the two germline ends. Germline loops: CDR1 SGHRS, CDR2 YFSETQ. The CDR3 DNA reads as TGCGCCAGCAGCTTCTCCGGTGGGGTCTTAATCAATGAGCAGTTCTTC. This encodes CASSFSGGVLINEQFF.

This clonotype was seen more than once but under ten times. The CDR3 DNA reads as TGTGCCAGCAGTTTAGGGACTAGCAGTGTCAATGAGCAGTTCTTC. This sequence encodes CASSLGTSSVNEQFF. The chain uses TRBV12-3 or TRBV12-4 and TRBJ2-1; 8 bases are a match to TRBD2. This CDR3 spans 15 amino acids. Trimming cost V 1 base and J 6 bases; bases outside gene matches: 5.

This clonotype was detected only a few times. The chain's CDR3 is CSAPQGGGEAFF. Here the CDR3 DNA reads TGCAGTGCTCCGCAGGGGGGGGGTGAAGCTTTCTTT. This chain links TRBV20-1 with TRBJ1-1; TRBD1 aligns across 7 bases. V shed 5 bases and J 7 bases; nucleotides not matched to a gene: 7. The germline V gene encodes CDR1 DFQATT and CDR2 SNEGSKA (reference sequence). The CDR3 is 12 amino acids.

This clonotype was detected many times. In nucleotides, the CDR3 is TGTGCCAGCAGTTTCCGGACAGGGACCTACGAGCAGTACTTC. Encoded protein: CASSFRTGTYEQYF. The V gene is TRBV12-3 or TRBV12-4, the J gene TRBJ2-7, with 8 bases lining up with TRBD1. V dropped 3 bases and J dropped 2; count of bases not matched to a gene: 3. The CDR3 contains 14 residues.

In its sample, this clonotype was seen a few times. V gene TRBV10-1 combines with J gene TRBJ1-1; 10 bases match TRBD1. Losses at the gene ends were 5 bases for V and 5 bases for J; bases not matched to a gene: 5. This CDR3 comprises 14 residues. Germline values: CDR1 WNHNN, CDR2 SYGVQD (reference sequence). The CDR3 DNA sequence: TGCGCCAGCAGTTGGACAGGGGGAGGTACTGAAGCTTTCTTT. It codes for CASSWTGGGTEAFF.

This rearrangement joins TRBV6-1 to TRBJ1-1; D is ambiguous. The ends were cut back, 7 bases at V and 5 bases at J, with 20 bases in the middle. Germline V gene sequence: CDR1 MNHNS, CDR2 SASEGT. This CDR3 comprises 15 residues. The CDR3 protein is CASKKFMRDLTEAFF. CDR3 in DNA: TGTGCCAGCAAAAAATTTATGAGAGACTTAACTGAAGCTTTCTTT.

The V gene is TRBV6-1, the J gene TRBJ2-3; TRBD2 matches 7 bases. The V gene end was trimmed by 7 bases and the J gene end by 6 bases; junction bases not matched to a gene: 13. CDR3 length equals 15 residues. Germline CDR1 MNHNS, CDR2 SASEGT. For the CDR3, the DNA is TGTGCCAGCACCCTACGTGGGGGGGATGGCGATACGCAGTATTTT. It encodes CASTLRGGDGDTQYF.

The chain combines TRBV6-1 with TRBJ2-3, with 7 positions matching TRBD1. The CDR3 consists of 15 residues. Germline-derived CDR1 and CDR2 are MNHNS and SASEGT. The V gene end was trimmed by 5 bases and the J gene end by 2 bases; junction bases not matched to a gene: 7. CDR3 sequence (DNA): TGTGCCAGCAGTCCGGACAGGTCATTCACAGATACGCAGTATTTT. It codes for CASSPDRSFTDTQYF.

A note on this clonotype: This could be a read error, since a much larger clone is one nucleotide away. The V call is TRBV6-1, the J call TRBJ1-2, with D unresolved. V lost 7 bases and J 3 bases, leaving 18 bases between the germline ends. CDR3 length: 15 residues. Germline-derived CDR1 and CDR2 are MNHNS and SASEGT. The CDR3 DNA is TGTGCCAGCATGTGCTCATCGGCAGGCCACTATGGCTACACCTTC. It encodes CASMCSSAGHYGYTF.

In this sample, this clonotype turned up many times. The chain employs TRBV3-1 and TRBJ2-3; 7 bases line up with TRBD2. There are 15 residues in the CDR3. V was clipped by 5 bases and J by 0 bases; unmatched bases: 5. Germline V gene lookup returns CDR1 LGHDT and CDR2 YNNKEL (reference sequence). CDR3 in DNA: TGTGCCAGCAGCTACTACGGGGGGAGCACAGATACGCAGTATTTT. Translating gives CASSYYGGSTDTQYF.

This clonotype appeared once. The chain links TRBV5-5 to TRBJ2-3; 8 positions agree with TRBD2. There are 14 residues in the CDR3. From germline, CDR1 is SGHKS and CDR2 YYEKEE (reference sequence). V dropped 2 bases and J dropped 5; count of bases not matched to a gene: 4. CDR3 protein: CASSFVAGGDTQYF. The DNA of the CDR3 is TGTGCCAGCAGCTTCGTCGCGGGAGGAGATACGCAGTATTTT.

The sample holds a few counts of this clonotype. This chain links TRBV15 with TRBJ2-7; TRBD2 matches at 9 bases. The V and J ends lost 1 base and 3 bases, in that order; junction bases with no gene match: 4. Germline V CDR1 and CDR2: LNHNV, YYDKDF (reference sequence). The length of the CDR3 is 15 residues. The DNA for the CDR3 is TGTGCCACCAGCAGAGGGACTAGCGATATCTACGAGCAGTACTTC. Encoded protein: CATSRGTSDIYEQYF.

The J gene is TRBJ2-2, the V gene TRBV3-1, with a possible D match to TRBD2 (7 bases). V lost 6 bases and J 4 bases, leaving 18 bases between the germline ends. The CDR3 loop spans 16 amino acids. In germline, CDR1 is LGHDT, CDR2 YNNKEL (reference sequence). For the CDR3, the DNA is TGTGCCAGCAGGGGTAGACGGGGGGCGTCCACCGGGGAGCTGTTTTTT. Amino acids: CASRGRRGASTGELFF.

This clonotype was observed a handful of times. The CDR3 DNA reads TGCAGTGCCTCACGGGGGCCGCGTTACGAGCAGTACGTC. Translating it yields CSASRGPRYEQYV. This chain connects TRBV20-1 to TRBJ2-7; either TRBD1 or TRBD2 may fit D (6 bases each). The CDR3 covers 13 residues. Germline CDR1 reads DFQATT; CDR2 reads SNEGSKA (reference sequence). V was trimmed by 6 bases and J by 4 bases, leaving 16 bases between them.